This entry describes one T cell receptor (beta chain). TCR beta sequences were obtained from blood CD8+ and CD4+ T cells. Isolation of CD8+ and CD4+ T cells was performed negatively, whereas enrichment of TEMRA cells was done by FACS. The data derive from a study of CD8 T cells in Susac syndrome. Random hexamers were used to reverse transcribe an amount of about 0.45 to 1 ug RNA. The CDR3 of TCR beta was amplified by immunoSEQ multiplex PCR across 54 Vbeta and 13 Jbeta. TCRdb analysed the immunoSEQ multiplex PCR reads with MiXCR anew, one entry per CDR3 protein. This repertoire shows more than 100,000 distinct CDR3 sequences, more than 90% found once; its top ten account for roughly 0.12%. Losses at the gene ends were 4 bases for V and 5 bases for J; bases not matched to a gene: 6. Germline CDR1 is MGHRA and CDR2 is YSYEKL. CDR3 length: 14 residues.

The sequence was obtained from a human donor in good health. J is TRBJ2-5 and V is TRBV4-1; 8 positions agree with TRBD1. Sequenced: CD4+ T cells from PBMCs. The DNA of the CDR3 is TGCGCCAGCAGCCGAAGCCAGGGGGCCGAGACCCAGTACTTC. This encodes CASSRSQGAETQYF.